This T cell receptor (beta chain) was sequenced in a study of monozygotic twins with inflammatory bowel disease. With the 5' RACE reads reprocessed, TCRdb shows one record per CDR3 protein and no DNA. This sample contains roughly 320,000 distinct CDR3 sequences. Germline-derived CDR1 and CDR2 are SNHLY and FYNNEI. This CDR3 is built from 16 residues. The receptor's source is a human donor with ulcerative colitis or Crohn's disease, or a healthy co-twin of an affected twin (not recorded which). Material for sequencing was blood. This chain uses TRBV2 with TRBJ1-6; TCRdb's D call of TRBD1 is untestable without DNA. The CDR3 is CASSKDRGSANSPLHF.